Listed below are T cell receptor beta chains from one sample, sequenced in a study of Graves' ophthalmopathy and Graves' hyperthyroidism. MiXCR, run by TCRdb on the multiplex PCR reads, gives a single entry per CDR3 protein. The data hold almost 750,000 distinct CDR3 sequences, with 40% observed a single time. Material: peripheral blood. These receptors were collected from an adult man with Graves' ophthalmopathy. Both conserved end residues are part of each CDR3. Fields, in order: clone size, J gene, D gene, V gene, CDR3 protein, CDR3 DNA. D genes are given only for firm matches. The size field is filled for only some rows; it gives once, few, many or a size class.

.,TRBJ1-1,.,TRBV30,CAWIGLSLEAFF,TGTGCCTGGATCGGGCTGAGCCTTGAAGCTTTCTTT
few,TRBJ2-5,.,TRBV9,CASSGGRLGETQYF,TGTGCCAGCAGCGGGGGGAGACTAGGCGAGACCCAGTACTTC
many,TRBJ2-5,TRBD1,TRBV7-9,CASSSTGVWETQYF,TGTGCCAGCAGCTCAACAGGGGTTTGGGAGACCCAGTACTTC
.,TRBJ1-5,TRBD1,TRBV2,CASRETGIQPQHF,TGTGCCAGCAGGGAGACAGGGATTCAGCCCCAGCATTTT
.,TRBJ2-1,TRBD1,TRBV24-1,CASSRSGQPYNEQFF,TGTGCCAGCAGCCGTTCGGGACAGCCCTACAATGAGCAGTTCTTC
many,TRBJ2-7,TRBD1,TRBV2,CASDKTGGADEQYF,TGTGCCAGCGATAAGACAGGGGGAGCGGACGAGCAGTACTTC
many,TRBJ1-6,TRBD1,TRBV2,CASRAGTDNSPLHF,TGTGCCAGCAGAGCCGGGACAGATAATTCACCCCTCCACTTT
many,TRBJ2-7,.,TRBV2,CASRKEVISYEQYF,TGTGCCAGCAGGAAGGAGGTTATCTCCTACGAGCAGTACTTC
many,TRBJ1-2,TRBD1,TRBV10-3,CAISEPGQVVYGYTF,TGTGCCATCAGTGAGCCCGGACAGGTCGTCTATGGCTACACCTTC
.,TRBJ1-4,.,TRBV6-5,CASSYSGQNEKLFF,TGTGCCAGCAGTTACTCGGGGCAGAACGAAAAACTGTTTTTT
many,TRBJ1-2,.,TRBV20-1,CSARDTVAYGYTF,TGCAGTGCTAGAGATACGGTGGCCTATGGCTACACCTTC
.,TRBJ2-7,.,TRBV12-3/TRBV12-4,CASSLWGDGQYF,TGTGCCAGCAGCTTATGGGGGGACGGGCAGTACTTC
many,TRBJ1-5,TRBD1,TRBV24-1,CASSSAKGAAQPQHF,TGTGCCAGCAGCTCAGCGAAGGGGGCGGCTCAGCCCCAGCATTTT
.,TRBJ2-2,.,TRBV25-1,CASSEVVNTGELFF,TGTGCCAGCAGTGAAGTGGTGAACACCGGGGAGCTGTTTTTT
few,TRBJ2-2,TRBD1,TRBV7-9,CASWHRGRSGELFF,TGTGCCAGCTGGCACAGGGGGCGCTCCGGGGAGCTGTTTTTT
.,TRBJ2-7,.,TRBV7-9,CASSLASAGAGSYEQYF,TGTGCCAGCAGCTTAGCATCGGCAGGAGCGGGTTCCTACGAGCAGTACTTC
few,TRBJ2-6,.,TRBV10-3,CASSEWGTSSGANVLTF,TGTGCCAGCAGTGAGTGGGGAACTAGCTCTGGGGCCAACGTCCTGACTTTC
.,TRBJ2-7,.,TRBV29-1,CSLRVGPSGYEQYF,TGCAGCCTAAGGGTGGGGCCCAGCGGCTACGAGCAGTACTTC
.,TRBJ1-2,TRBD1,TRBV16,CASSGGQSGNYGYTF,TGTGCCAGCAGCGGGGGACAGTCGGGAAACTATGGCTACACCTTC
.,TRBJ1-4,TRBD1,TRBV10-3,CASSTTGEDEKLFF,TGTGCCAGCAGTACGACAGGGGAGGATGAAAAACTGTTTTTT
few,TRBJ2-2,TRBD2,TRBV25-1,CASSFGPGGLVGLVKLFF,TGTGCCAGCAGTTTTGGCCCGGGGGGACTAGTCGGTTTGGTAAAGCTGTTTTTT
few,TRBJ2-3,TRBD1,TRBV20-1,CSAPGQGLRTTDTQYF,TGCAGTGCTCCCGGACAGGGGTTGAGGACCACAGATACGCAGTATTTT
.,TRBJ1-2,.,TRBV15,CATSRVAYGYTF,TGTGCCACCAGCAGGGTAGCCTATGGCTACACCTTC
.,TRBJ2-2,.,TRBV25-1,CASSLEFNTGELFF,TGTGCCAGCAGCTTAGAGTTCAACACCGGGGAGCTGTTTTTT
.,TRBJ2-7,.,TRBV20-1,CSARPVSGGDEQYF,TGCAGTGCTAGACCGGTGTCAGGGGGGGACGAGCAGTACTTC
.,TRBJ2-3,.,TRBV10-3,CAIARDTDTQYF,TGTGCCATCGCCCGAGACACAGATACGCAGTATTTT
few,TRBJ2-2,TRBD1,TRBV20-1,CSARARDRGVRELFF,TGCAGTGCTAGAGCCCGAGACAGGGGCGTTCGTGAGCTGTTTTTT
many,TRBJ1-6,TRBD1,TRBV6-6,CASRHHLTGTGSPLHF,TGTGCCAGCAGGCATCACCTGACAGGGACGGGATCACCCCTCCACTTT
.,TRBJ1-2,.,TRBV15,CATSRAYRGIEGYTF,TGTGCCACCAGCAGAGCTTACCGGGGGATTGAAGGCTACACCTTC
.,TRBJ1-4,TRBD1,TRBV9,CASSQGQGTSGVF,TGTGCCAGCAGCCAAGGACAGGGGACATCAGGGGTTTTT
many,TRBJ2-5,TRBD2,TRBV15,CATSTKTSVQETQYF,TGTGCCACCAGCACGAAGACTAGCGTACAAGAGACCCAGTACTTC
many,TRBJ1-1,.,TRBV2,CASSVGNTEAFF,TGTGCCAGCAGTGTGGGGAACACTGAAGCTTTCTTT
many,TRBJ1-1,.,TRBV20-1,CSVGWWTEAFF,TGCAGTGTGGGCTGGTGGACTGAAGCTTTCTTT
.,TRBJ1-4,.,TRBV20-1,CSAAGPNEKLFF,TGCAGTGCTGCCGGACCTAATGAAAAACTGTTTTTT
.,TRBJ2-5,TRBD1,TRBV7-2,CASSPTGMGETQYF,TGCGCCAGCAGCCCGACAGGGATGGGAGAGACCCAGTACTTC
many,TRBJ2-5,TRBD1,TRBV24-1,CATSRTGEQETQYF,TGTGCCACCAGTCGGACAGGGGAACAAGAGACCCAGTACTTC
.,TRBJ1-4,.,TRBV7-9,CASSLGTSEKLFF,TGTGCCAGCAGCTTGGGGACTAGTGAAAAACTGTTTTTT
few,TRBJ1-2,TRBD1,TRBV7-9,CASSRQGGEYYGYTF,TGTGCCAGCAGCAGACAGGGAGGGGAGTACTATGGCTACACCTTC
many,TRBJ2-6,.,TRBV24-1,CATSDSDRSGANVLTF,TGTGCCACCAGTGATTCAGACAGGTCTGGGGCCAACGTCCTGACTTTC
.,TRBJ2-7,.,TRBV21-1,CASSTRGSGRRRYEQYF,TGTGCCAGCAGCACACGGGGTTCAGGCAGGAGAAGATACGAGCAGTACTTC
.,TRBJ2-7,TRBD2,TRBV2,CASSPRTSGSGEQYF,TGTGCCAGCAGTCCCCGGACTAGCGGCTCTGGCGAGCAGTACTTC
.,TRBJ1-3,.,TRBV2,CATRGQGNTIYF,TGTGCCACCAGAGGACAGGGAAACACCATATATTTT
.,TRBJ1-2,.,TRBV25-1,CASMGLDGGHGYTF,TGTGCCAGCATGGGTCTAGACGGAGGGCATGGCTACACCTTC
many,TRBJ1-6,TRBD1,TRBV6-6,CASSYSGQNSPLHF,TGTGCCAGCAGTTACTCGGGACAGAATTCACCCCTCCACTTT
once,TRBJ2-2,.,TRBV7-9,CASSYEQAGELFF,TGTGCCAGCAGTTACGAACAAGCCGGGGAGCTGTTTTTT
.,TRBJ2-5,TRBD1,TRBV7-3,CASSPTGQAGETQYF,TGTGCCAGCAGCCCCACGGGACAGGCAGGGGAGACCCAGTACTTC
.,TRBJ1-2,TRBD1,TRBV30,CAWSVTGGTYGYTF,TGTGCCTGGAGTGTTACAGGGGGTACCTATGGCTACACCTTC
.,TRBJ1-2,.,TRBV2,CASSEDRDDGYTF,TGTGCCAGCAGTGAAGACAGGGACGATGGCTACACCTTC
.,TRBJ1-5,.,TRBV10-2,CASSESGPYQPQHF,TGCGCCAGCAGTGAGTCAGGGCCCTATCAGCCCCAGCATTTT
.,TRBJ2-5,.,TRBV12-5,CASSLQGPGETQYF,TGTGCCAGCAGTTTGCAGGGGCCGGGGGAGACCCAGTACTTC
.,TRBJ2-7,TRBD1,TRBV2,CASSQDRDRSDEQYF,TGCGCCAGCAGCCAGGACCGGGACAGGTCGGACGAGCAGTACTTC
.,TRBJ1-4,.,TRBV2,CASSEGQF,TGTGCCAGCAGTGAAGGGCAGTTT
few,TRBJ2-7,TRBD2,TRBV19,CASSPGTSGSNYEQYF,TGTGCCAGTAGTCCAGGGACTAGCGGGAGTAACTACGAGCAGTACTTC
.,TRBJ1-1,.,TRBV6-1,CVSSIPGQKNTEAFF,TGTGTCAGTAGTATCCCCGGACAGAAGAACACTGAAGCTTTCTTT
few,TRBJ1-1,TRBD1,TRBV12-5,CASARDRGATEAFF,TGTGCTAGTGCACGGGACAGGGGCGCCACTGAAGCTTTCTTT